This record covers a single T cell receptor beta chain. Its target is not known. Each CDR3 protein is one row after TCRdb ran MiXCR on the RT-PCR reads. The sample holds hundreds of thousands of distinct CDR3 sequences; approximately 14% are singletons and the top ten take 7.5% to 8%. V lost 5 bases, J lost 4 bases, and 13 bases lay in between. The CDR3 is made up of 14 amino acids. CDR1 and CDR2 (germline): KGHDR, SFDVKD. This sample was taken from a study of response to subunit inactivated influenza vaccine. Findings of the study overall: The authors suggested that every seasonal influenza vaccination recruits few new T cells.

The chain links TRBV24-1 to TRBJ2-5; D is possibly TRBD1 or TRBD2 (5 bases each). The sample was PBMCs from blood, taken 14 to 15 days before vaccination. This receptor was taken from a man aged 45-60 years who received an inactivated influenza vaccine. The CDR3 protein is CATSGTGLLETQYF. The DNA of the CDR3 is TGTGCCACCAGTGGAACGGGGCTTTTAGAGACCCAGTACTTC.